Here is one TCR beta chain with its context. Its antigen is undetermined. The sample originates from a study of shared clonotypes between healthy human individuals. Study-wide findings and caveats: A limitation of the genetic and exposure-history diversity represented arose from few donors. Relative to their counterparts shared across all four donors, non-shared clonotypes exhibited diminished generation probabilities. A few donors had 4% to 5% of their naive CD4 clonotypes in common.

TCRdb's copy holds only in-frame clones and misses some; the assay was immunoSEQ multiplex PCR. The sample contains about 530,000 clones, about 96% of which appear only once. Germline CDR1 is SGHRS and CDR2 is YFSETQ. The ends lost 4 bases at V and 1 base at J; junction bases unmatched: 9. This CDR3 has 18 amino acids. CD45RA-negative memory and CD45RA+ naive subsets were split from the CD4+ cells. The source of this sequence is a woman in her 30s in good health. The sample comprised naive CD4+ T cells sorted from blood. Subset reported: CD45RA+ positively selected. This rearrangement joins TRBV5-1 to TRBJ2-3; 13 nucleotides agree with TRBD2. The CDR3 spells CASSRGLAGVVGTDTQYF. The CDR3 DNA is TGCGCCAGCAGCAGAGGACTAGCGGGAGTCGTTGGCACAGATACGCAGTATTTT.